This entry describes one T cell receptor (beta chain). Its antigen is as yet unknown. These data belong to a study of breast tumors, draining lymph nodes, adjacent tissues. Study-wide results and limits: Compared with lymph nodes, tumors were less diverse; compared with nontumor tissue, more. Tumor T cell lymph node origin was a supported hypothesis, not proven. Tumor and nontumor repertoires were significantly more similar in luminal-like than in basal-like breast cancer.

V was trimmed by 6 bases and J by 5 bases, leaving 8 bases between them. Germline V gene data show CDR1 as DFQATT and CDR2 as SNEGSKA (reference sequence). The CDR3 covers 10 residues. TCRdb ran MiXCR on the multiplex PCR reads and lists one entry per CDR3 protein. Of about 20,000 distinct CDR3 sequences listed, over 40% are singletons. The rearrangement uses TRBV20-1 and TRBJ2-7, with D perhaps TRBD2 (6 bases). This TCR derives from a female donor with breast cancer. Some clones in this sample may be carry-over from other donors' samples. What was sequenced was breast tumor tissue. The CDR3 here is CSAGGHEQYF. CDR3 coding DNA: TGCAGTGCCGGGGGACACGAGCAGTACTTC.